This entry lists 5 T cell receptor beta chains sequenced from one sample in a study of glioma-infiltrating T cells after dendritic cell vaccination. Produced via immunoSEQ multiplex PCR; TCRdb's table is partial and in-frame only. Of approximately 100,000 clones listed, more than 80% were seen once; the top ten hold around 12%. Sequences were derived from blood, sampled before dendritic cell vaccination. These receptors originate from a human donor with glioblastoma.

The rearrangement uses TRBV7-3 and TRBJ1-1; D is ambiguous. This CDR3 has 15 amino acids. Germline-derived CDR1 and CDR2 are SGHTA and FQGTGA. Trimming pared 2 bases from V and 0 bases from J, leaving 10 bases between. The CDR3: CASSLFMALNTEAFF. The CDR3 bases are TGTGCCAGCAGCTTATTCATGGCCTTGAACACTGAAGCTTTCTTT. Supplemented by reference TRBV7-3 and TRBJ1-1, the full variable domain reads GAGVSQTPSNKVTEKGKYVELRCDPISGHTALYWYRQSLGQGPEFLIYFQGTGAADDSGLPNDRFFAVRPEGSVSTLKIQRTERGDSAVYLCASSLFMALNTEAFFGQGTRLTVV.

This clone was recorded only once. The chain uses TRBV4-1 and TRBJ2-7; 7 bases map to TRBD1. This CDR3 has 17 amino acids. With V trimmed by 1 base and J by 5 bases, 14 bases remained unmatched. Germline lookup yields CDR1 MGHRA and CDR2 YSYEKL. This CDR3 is CASSQGPDDRERNEQYF. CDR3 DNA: TGCGCCAGCAGCCAAGGGCCAGATGACAGGGAAAGGAACGAGCAGTACTTC.

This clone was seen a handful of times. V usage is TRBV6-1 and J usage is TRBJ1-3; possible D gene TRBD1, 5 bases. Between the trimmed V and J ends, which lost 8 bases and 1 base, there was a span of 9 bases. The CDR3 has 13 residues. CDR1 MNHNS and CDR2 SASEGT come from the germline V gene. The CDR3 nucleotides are TGTGCCAGCTGGGACTGGTCTGGAAACACCATATATTTT. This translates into CASWDWSGNTIYF.

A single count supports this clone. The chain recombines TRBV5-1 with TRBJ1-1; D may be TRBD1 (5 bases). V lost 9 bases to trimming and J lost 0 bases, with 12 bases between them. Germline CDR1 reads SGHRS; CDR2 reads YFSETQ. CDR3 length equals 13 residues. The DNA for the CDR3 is TGCGCCACATCACAGGATTTGAACACTGAAGCTTTCTTT. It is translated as CATSQDLNTEAFF.

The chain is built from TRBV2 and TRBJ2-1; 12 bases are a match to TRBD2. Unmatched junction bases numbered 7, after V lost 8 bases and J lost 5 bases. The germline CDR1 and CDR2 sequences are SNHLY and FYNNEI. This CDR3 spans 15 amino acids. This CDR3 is CASASGGARHNEQFF. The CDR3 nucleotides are TGTGCCAGCGCTAGCGGGGGGGCGAGGCACAATGAGCAGTTCTTC.